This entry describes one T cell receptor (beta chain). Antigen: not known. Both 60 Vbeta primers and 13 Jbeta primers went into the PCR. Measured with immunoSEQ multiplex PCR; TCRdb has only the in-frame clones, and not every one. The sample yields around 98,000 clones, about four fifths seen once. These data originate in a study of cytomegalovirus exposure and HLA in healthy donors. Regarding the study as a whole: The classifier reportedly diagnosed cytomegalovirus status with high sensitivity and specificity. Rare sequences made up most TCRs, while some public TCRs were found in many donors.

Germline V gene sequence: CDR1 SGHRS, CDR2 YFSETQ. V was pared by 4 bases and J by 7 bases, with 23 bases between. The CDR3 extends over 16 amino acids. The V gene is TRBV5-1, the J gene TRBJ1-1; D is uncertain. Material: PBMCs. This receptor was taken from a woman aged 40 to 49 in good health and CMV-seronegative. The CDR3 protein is CASSTGSYTGRGEAFF. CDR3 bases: TGCGCCAGCAGCACCGGGTCCTACACCGGGCGGGGTGAAGCTTTCTTT.